This is a list of T cell receptor beta chains from one sample in a study of blood T cell repertoires in COVID-19. The assay was immunoSEQ multiplex PCR, and TCRdb's table has in-frame clones only and misses some. The top ten hold approximately 3.3% of the sample, which has fewer than 120,000 clones, 88% seen once. Sequencing was carried out using peripheral blood. The receptor set was obtained from a woman between 45 and 65 years old with acute or convalescent COVID-19. Both conserved end residues are part of each CDR3. The D gene is left open where the match is weak.

J gene | V gene | D gene | CDR3 protein
TRBJ2-1 | TRBV10-3 | TRBD1 | CAISVDRGNEQFF
TRBJ1-2 | TRBV14 | NA | CASSRDTLYGYTF
TRBJ1-2 | TRBV24-1 | TRBD1 | CATSEPGTGNYGYTF
TRBJ2-7 | TRBV3-1/TRBV3-2 | NA | CASSQAGEQYF
TRBJ2-7 | TRBV13 | NA | CASSRMGGLEQYF
TRBJ2-3 | TRBV5-1 | NA | CASSLDWRRNTQYF
TRBJ1-3 | TRBV2 | NA | CASRDTPDSGNTIYF
TRBJ2-1 | TRBV10-2 | NA | CASSADSYNEQFF
TRBJ2-5 | TRBV6-1 | NA | CASSEDGTLQETQYF
TRBJ2-2 | TRBV24-1 | TRBD1 | CATSDPRGLTGELFF